The TCR beta chain described here comes from a study of T cell responses to AZD1222 COVID-19 vaccine. General study results and limits: Seropositive status at baseline applied to only 5 or 6 AZD1222 recipients.

The CDR3 covers 15 residues. CDR1 is MDHEN, CDR2 SYDVKM, per germline. Trimming took off 6 bases at V and 4 bases at J, with 15 bases between the two ends. Repertoires were generated with immunoSEQ multiplex PCR, while TCRdb's copy carries only in-frame clones and drops some. The sample holds about 140,000 clones; roughly 92% are singletons and the top ten take approximately 5.4%. Turning to this clone: The antigen remains undetermined.

The sequence derives from an adult in good health. The chain links TRBV28 to TRBJ1-4; D gene unclear. The sample in question was peripheral blood, obtained on day 0 of AZD1222 vaccination. CDR3 amino acids: CASSIQSGVNEKLFF. Here the CDR3 DNA reads TGTGCCAGCAGCATCCAGTCTGGGGTTAATGAAAAACTGTTTTTT.